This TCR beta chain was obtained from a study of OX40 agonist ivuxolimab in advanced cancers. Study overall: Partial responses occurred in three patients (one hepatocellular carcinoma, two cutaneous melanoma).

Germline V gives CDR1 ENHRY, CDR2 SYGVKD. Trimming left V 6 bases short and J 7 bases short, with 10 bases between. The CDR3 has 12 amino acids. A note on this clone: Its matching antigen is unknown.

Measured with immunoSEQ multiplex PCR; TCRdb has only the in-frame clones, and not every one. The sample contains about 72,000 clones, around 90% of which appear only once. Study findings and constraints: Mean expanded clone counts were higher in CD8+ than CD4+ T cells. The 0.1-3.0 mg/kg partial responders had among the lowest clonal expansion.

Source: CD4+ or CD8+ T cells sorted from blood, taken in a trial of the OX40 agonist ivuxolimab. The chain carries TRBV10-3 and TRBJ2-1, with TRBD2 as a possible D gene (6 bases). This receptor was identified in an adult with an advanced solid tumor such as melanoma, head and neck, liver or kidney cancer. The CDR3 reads CAIRREANEQFF. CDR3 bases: TGTGCCATCAGGAGGGAGGCGAATGAGCAGTTCTTC.